These 2 T cell receptor beta chains share one sample of origin, sequenced in a study of blood T cell repertoires in COVID-19 (TCRdb year 2020). The receptor library was made with the immunoSEQ multiplex PCR assay. What TCRdb holds here is the immuneACCESS table cut down to in-frame rearrangements. Part of the clones is not present; checked against another copy, under half of the missing clones reflect an unresolved V gene, and the others are unexplained. The sample profile shows some 46,000 clones; approximately 85% of them were found once. The ten largest clones capture 25% to 40% of the sample. The sample taken for sequencing was peripheral blood. Every receptor here comes from a woman at least 80 years old with COVID-19, enrolled during active disease.

The chain uses TRBV5-1 and TRBJ1-5; 10 positions agree with TRBD1. Germline V gene lookup returns CDR1 SGHRS and CDR2 YFSETQ. This CDR3 spans 15 amino acids. The trim removed 0 bases at V and 7 bases at J, leaving 4 bases unmatched. CDR3 coding DNA: TGCGCCAGCAGCTTGGAGGGGACAGGGGAACAGCCCCAGCATTTT. Protein product: CASSLEGTGEQPQHF.

The rearrangement links TRBV15 to TRBJ2-3, with D unresolved. This CDR3 is 17 amino acids long. From germline, CDR1 is LNHNV and CDR2 YYDKDF (reference sequence). Trimming removed 1 base at V and 2 bases at J, with 16 bases between. CDR3 amino acids: CATSRAPTHLLTDTQYF. The CDR3 DNA reads as TGTGCCACCAGCAGAGCCCCGACTCACTTACTCACAGATACGCAGTATTTT.